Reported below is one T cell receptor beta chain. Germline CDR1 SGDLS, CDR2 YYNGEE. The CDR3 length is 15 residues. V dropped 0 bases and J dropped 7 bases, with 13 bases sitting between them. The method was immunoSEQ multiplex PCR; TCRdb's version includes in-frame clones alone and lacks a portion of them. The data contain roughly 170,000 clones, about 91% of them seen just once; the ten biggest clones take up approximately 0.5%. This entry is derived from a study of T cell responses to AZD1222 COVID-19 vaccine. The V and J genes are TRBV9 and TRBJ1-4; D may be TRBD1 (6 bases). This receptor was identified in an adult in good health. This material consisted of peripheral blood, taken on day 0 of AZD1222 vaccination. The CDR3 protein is CASSVGDTGREKLFF. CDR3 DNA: TGTGCCAGCAGCGTAGGCGACACAGGGCGTGAAAAACTGTTTTTT.